The T cell receptor (beta chain) described here comes from a study of regulatory T cells in long-lasting Graves disease. Overall study results and limits: Favored gene segments in persistent disease were TRBV28, TRBJ1-2 and TRBJ2-5.

At least ten counts were recorded for this clonotype. Its target is unknown. Time point reported: newly diagnosed GD, antithyroid drugs for less than 3 months. From PBMCs, RNA was extracted and then used to make the TCR library. Patients all came to the study from an endocrinology department in Xi'an, China. Germline CDR1 LNHDA, CDR2 SQIVND (reference sequence). The CDR3 is made up of 12 amino acids. The V end was cut by 5 bases, the J end by 4 bases, with 7 bases between. The TCR beta library used iRepertoire HTBI primers with Arm-PCR amplification of CDR3. Each CDR3 protein is one row after TCRdb ran MiXCR on the multiplex PCR reads. The sample has roughly 560,000 distinct CDR3 sequences, 15% to 20% seen once. The same specimen was also included in a second study, on T cells in Graves' hyperthyroidism and ophthalmopathy. That study reports: The definition of stable Graves' hyperthyroidism was no ophthalmopathy progression within 18 months.

The chain recombines TRBV19 with TRBJ2-3; possible D gene TRBD1, 5 bases. The source of this sequence is a woman aged 35 to 60 with Graves disease. Sequenced here: peripheral blood mononuclear cells (PBMCs), sampled at new diagnosis, from a patient treated with antithyroid drugs. The chain's CDR3 is CASSSRADTQYF. CDR3 bases: TGTGCCAGTAGTTCCAGGGCAGATACGCAGTATTTT.